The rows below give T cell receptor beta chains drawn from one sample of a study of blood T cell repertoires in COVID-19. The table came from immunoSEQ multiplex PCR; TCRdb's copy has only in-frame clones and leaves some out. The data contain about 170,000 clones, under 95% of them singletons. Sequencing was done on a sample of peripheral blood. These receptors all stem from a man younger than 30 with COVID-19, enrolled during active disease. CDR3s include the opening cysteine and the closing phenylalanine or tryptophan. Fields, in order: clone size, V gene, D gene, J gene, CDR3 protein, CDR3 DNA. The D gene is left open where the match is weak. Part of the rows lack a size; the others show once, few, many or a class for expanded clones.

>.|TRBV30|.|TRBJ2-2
CAWSVARNTGELFF
TGTGCCTGGAGTGTTGCCAGAAACACCGGGGAGCTGTTTTTT
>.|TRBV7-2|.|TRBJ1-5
CASSLVSGVFRNQPQHF
TGTGCCAGCAGCTTAGTTTCGGGGGTTTTTCGCAATCAGCCCCAGCATTTT
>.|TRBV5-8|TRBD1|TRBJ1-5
CASSSRADRRGSNQPQHF
TGTGCCAGCAGCTCCCGTGCGGACAGGCGGGGAAGCAATCAGCCCCAGCATTTT
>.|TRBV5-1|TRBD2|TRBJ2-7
CASSLTSGGYEQYF
TGCGCCAGCAGCCTCACTAGCGGGGGCTACGAGCAGTACTTC
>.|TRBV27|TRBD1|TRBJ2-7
CASRTGPYEQYF
TGTGCCAGTCGGACAGGGCCCTACGAGCAGTACTTC
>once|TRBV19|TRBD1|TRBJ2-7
CASRRDREANEQYF
TGTGCCAGTAGGCGGGACAGGGAGGCCAACGAGCAGTACTTC
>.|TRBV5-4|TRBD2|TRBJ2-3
CASRQAGGVGDTQYF
TGTGCCAGCAGGCAAGCGGGAGGGGTTGGAGATACGCAGTATTTT
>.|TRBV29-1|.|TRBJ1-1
CSVEDLDSLNTEAFF
TGCAGCGTTGAAGATCTGGACAGCCTGAACACTGAAGCTTTCTTT
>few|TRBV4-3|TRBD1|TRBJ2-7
CASSQDPGQGNHEQYF
TGCGCCAGCAGCCAAGATCCGGGACAGGGTAACCACGAGCAGTACTTC
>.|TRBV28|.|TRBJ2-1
CASSLFDEQFF
TGTGCCAGCAGTTTGTTCGATGAGCAGTTCTTC
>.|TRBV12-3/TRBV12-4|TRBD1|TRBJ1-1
CASSLAVTGLGDF
TGTGCCAGCAGTTTAGCGGTGACAGGGCTTGGGGACTTT
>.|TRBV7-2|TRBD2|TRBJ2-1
CASSLREGYNEQFF
TGTGCCAGCAGCTTAAGGGAGGGCTACAATGAGCAGTTCTTC
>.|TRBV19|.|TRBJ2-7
CASSVVSGSYEQYF
TGTGCCAGTAGTGTCGTGTCAGGGTCCTACGAGCAGTACTTC
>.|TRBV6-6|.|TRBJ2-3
CASSIRVHLHTDTQYF
TGTGCCAGCAGTATACGGGTCCACCTACACACAGATACGCAGTATTTT
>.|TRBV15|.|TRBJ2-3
CATSRDPGTTDTQYF
TGTGCCACCAGCAGAGATCCAGGTACCACAGATACGCAGTATTTT
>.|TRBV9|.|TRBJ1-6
CASSVESAWNSPLHF
TGTGCCAGCAGCGTAGAATCTGCGTGGAATTCACCCCTCCACTTT
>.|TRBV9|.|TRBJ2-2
CASTPRRGVETGELFF
TGTGCCAGCACCCCCCGCAGGGGGGTTGAGACCGGGGAGCTGTTTTTT
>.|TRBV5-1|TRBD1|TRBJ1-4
CASSLETGMDEKLFF
TGCGCCAGCAGCTTGGAGACAGGGATGGATGAAAAACTGTTTTTT
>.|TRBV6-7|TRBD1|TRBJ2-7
CASSYSVQDRGSYEQYF
TGTGCCAGCAGTTACTCGGTACAGGACAGGGGATCCTACGAGCAGTACTTC
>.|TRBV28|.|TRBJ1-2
CASSLSTVSGYTF
TGTGCCAGCAGTTTATCTACAGTTTCTGGCTACACCTTC
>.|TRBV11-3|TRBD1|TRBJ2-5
CATPEIYRGRIQETQYF
TGTGCCACCCCCGAGATTTACAGGGGGCGCATACAAGAGACCCAGTACTTC
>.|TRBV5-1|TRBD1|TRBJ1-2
CASSLGRDRAGDYTF
TGCGCCAGCAGCTTGGGCCGGGACAGGGCCGGGGACTACACCTTC
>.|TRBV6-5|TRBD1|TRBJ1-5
CASRTGGFQPQHF
TGTGCCAGCAGGACAGGGGGTTTTCAGCCCCAGCATTTT
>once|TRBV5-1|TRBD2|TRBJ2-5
CASRLAGGETQYF
TGCGCCAGCCGCTTAGCGGGAGGGGAGACCCAGTACTTC
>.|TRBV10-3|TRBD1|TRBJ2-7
CAISESEGDRDHEQYF
TGTGCCATCAGTGAGTCCGAGGGCGACAGGGACCACGAGCAGTACTTC
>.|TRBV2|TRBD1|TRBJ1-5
CASSPGQGGHQPQHF
TGTGCCAGCAGTCCGGGACAGGGAGGGCATCAGCCCCAGCATTTT
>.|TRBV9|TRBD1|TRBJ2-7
CASSVAWETGIGEQYF
TGTGCCAGCAGCGTAGCCTGGGAGACAGGGATTGGCGAGCAGTACTTC
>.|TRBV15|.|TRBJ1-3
CATSSPGQGGNTIYF
TGTGCCACCAGCAGCCCCGGCCAGGGTGGAAACACCATATATTTT
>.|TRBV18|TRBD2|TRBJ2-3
CASSPKLSGSSGTDTQYF
TGTGCCAGCTCACCAAAGCTTAGCGGGAGTTCGGGCACAGATACGCAGTATTTT
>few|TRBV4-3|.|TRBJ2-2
CASSQEIANTGELFF
TGCGCCAGCAGCCAAGAGATAGCGAACACCGGGGAGCTGTTTTTT
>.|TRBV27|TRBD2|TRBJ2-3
CASSFGGRITDTQYF
TGTGCCAGCAGTTTTGGCGGGAGGATCACAGATACGCAGTATTTT
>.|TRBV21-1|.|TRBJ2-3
CASSAPGTSPTDTQYF
TGTGCCAGCAGCGCACCCGGGACTAGCCCCACAGATACGCAGTATTTT